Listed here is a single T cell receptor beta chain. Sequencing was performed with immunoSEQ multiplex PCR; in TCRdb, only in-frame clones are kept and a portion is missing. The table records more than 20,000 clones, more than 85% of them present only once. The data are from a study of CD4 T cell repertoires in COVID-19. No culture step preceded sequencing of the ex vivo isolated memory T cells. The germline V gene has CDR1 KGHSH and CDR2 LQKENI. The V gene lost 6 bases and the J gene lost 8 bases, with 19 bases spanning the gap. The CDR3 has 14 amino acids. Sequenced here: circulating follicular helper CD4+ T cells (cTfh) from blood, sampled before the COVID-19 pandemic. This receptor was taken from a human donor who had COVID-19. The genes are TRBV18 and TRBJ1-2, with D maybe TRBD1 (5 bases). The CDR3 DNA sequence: TGTGCCAGCTCCCCCATTAGGGGTGCGGAAGGCTACACCTTC. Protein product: CASSPIRGAEGYTF.